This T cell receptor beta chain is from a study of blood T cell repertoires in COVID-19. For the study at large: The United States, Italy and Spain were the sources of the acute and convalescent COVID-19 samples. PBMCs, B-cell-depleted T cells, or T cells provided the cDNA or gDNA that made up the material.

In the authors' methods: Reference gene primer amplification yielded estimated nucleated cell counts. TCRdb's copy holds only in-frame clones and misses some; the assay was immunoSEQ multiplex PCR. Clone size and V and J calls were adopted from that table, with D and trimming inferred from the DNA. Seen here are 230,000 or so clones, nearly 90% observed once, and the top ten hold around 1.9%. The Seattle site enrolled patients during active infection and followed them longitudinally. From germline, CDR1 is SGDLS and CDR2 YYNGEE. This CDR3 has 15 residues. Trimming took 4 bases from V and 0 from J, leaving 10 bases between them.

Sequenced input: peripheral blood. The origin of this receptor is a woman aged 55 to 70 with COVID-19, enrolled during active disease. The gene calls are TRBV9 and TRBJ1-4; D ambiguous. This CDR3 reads CASSKVGATNEKLFF. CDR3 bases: TGTGCCAGCAGCAAAGTCGGGGCAACTAATGAAAAACTGTTTTTT. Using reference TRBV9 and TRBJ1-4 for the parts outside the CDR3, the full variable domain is DSGVTQTPKHLITATGQRVTLRCSPRSGDLSVYWYQQSLDQGLQFLIQYYNGEERAKGNILERFSAQQFPDLHSELNLSSLELGDSALYFCASSKVGATNEKLFFGSGTQLSVL.